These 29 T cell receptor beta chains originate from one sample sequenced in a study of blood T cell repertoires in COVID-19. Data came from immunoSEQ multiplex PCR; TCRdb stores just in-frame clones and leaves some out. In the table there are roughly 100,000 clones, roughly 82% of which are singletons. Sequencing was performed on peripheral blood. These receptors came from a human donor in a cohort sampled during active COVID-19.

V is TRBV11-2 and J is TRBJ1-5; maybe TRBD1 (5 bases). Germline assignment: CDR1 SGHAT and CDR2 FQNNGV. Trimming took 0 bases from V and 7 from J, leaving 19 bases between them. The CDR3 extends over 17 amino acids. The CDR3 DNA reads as TGTGCCAGCAGCTTAGAGGTTGGTGACCCCGGACAACAGCCCCAGCATTTT. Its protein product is CASSLEVGDPGQQPQHF.

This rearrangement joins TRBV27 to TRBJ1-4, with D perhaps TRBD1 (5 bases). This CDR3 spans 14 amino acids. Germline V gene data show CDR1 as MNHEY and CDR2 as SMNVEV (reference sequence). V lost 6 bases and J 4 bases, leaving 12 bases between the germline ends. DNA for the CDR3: TGTGCCAGCAGCCGGGACTATGGTAATGAAAAACTGTTTTTT. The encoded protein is CASSRDYGNEKLFF.

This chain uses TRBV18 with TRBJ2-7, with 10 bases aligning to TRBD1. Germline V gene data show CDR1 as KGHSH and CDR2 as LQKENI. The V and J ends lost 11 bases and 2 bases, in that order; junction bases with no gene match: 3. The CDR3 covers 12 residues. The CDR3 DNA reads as TGTGCCTCCGGGACAGGGGCCTACGAGCAGTACTTC. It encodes CASGTGAYEQYF.

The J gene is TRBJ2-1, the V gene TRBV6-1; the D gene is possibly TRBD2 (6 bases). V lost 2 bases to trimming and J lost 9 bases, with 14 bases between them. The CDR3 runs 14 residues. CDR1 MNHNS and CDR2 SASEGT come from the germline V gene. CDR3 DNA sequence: TGTGCCAGCAGTGAAATGTTGGACTATGTTGAGCAGTTCTTC. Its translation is CASSEMLDYVEQFF.

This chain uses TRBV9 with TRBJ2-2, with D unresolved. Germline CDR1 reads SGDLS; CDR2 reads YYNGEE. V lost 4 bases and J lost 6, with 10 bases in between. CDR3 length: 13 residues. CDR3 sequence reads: CASSPRIPGELFF. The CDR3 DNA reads TGTGCCAGCAGCCCCCGTATCCCCGGGGAGCTGTTTTTT.

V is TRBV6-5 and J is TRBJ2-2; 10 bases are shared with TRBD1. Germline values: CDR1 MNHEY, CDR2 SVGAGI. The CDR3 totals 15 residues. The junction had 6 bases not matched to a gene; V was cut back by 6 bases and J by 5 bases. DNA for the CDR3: TGTGCCAGCAGGACAGGGGGCGCACAAACCGGGGAGCTGTTTTTT. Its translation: CASRTGGAQTGELFF.

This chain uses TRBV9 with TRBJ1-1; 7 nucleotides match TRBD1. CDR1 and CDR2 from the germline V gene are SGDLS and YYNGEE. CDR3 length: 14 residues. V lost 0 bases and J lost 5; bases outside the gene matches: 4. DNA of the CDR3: TGTGCCAGCAGCGTAGAGGGCAGGGGGACTGAAGCTTTCTTT. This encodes CASSVEGRGTEAFF.

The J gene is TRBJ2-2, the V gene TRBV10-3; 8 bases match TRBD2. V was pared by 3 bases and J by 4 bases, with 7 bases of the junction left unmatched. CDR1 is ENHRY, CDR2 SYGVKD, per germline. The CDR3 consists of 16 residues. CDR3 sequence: CAISEIAGSVTGELFF. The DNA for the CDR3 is TGTGCCATCAGTGAAATAGCGGGGTCGGTCACCGGGGAGCTGTTTTTT.

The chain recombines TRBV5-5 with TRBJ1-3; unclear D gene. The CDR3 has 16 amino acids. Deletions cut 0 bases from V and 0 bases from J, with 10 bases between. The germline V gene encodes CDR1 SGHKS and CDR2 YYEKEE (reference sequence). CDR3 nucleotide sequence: TGTGCCAGCAGCTTGGGTGCAGAAAGCTCTGGAAACACCATATATTTT. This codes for CASSLGAESSGNTIYF.

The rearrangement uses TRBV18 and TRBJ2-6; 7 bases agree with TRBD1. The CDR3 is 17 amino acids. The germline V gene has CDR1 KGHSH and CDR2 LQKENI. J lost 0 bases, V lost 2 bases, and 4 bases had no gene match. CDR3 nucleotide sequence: TGTGCCAGCTCACCATTCCAGGGGGTCTCTGGGGCCAACGTCCTGACTTTC. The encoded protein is CASSPFQGVSGANVLTF.

CDR3 nucleotide sequence: TGTGCCAGCAGTTTATTGGGACAGGGGAATGAAAAACTGTTTTTT. It translates to CASSLLGQGNEKLFF. The rearrangement links TRBV27 to TRBJ1-4; TRBD1 aligns across 10 bases. From germline, CDR1 is MNHEY and CDR2 SMNVEV (reference sequence). The ends lost 1 base at V and 5 bases at J; junction bases unmatched: 1. The length of the CDR3 is 15 residues.

DNA for the CDR3: TGTGCCAGCAGTGATTCCGGGGTCAATCAGCCCCAGCATTTT. It encodes CASSDSGVNQPQHF. This chain links TRBV2 with TRBJ1-5; D is uncertain. This CDR3 spans 14 amino acids. Deletions cut 3 bases from V and 3 bases from J, with 9 bases between. Germline V gene sequence: CDR1 SNHLY, CDR2 FYNNEI. The variable domain in full, completed from reference TRBV2 and TRBJ1-5, reads EPEVTQTPSHQVTQMGQEVILRCVPISNHLYFYWYRQILGQKVEFLVSFYNNEISEKSEIFDDQFSVERPDGSNFTLKIRSTKLEDSAMYFCASSDSGVNQPQHFGDGTRLSIL.

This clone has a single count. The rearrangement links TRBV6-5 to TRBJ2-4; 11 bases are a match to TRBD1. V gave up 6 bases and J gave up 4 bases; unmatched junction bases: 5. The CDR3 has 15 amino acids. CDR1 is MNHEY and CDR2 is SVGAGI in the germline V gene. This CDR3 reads CASRGQGGGKNIQYF. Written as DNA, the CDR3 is TGTGCCAGCAGGGGACAGGGGGGAGGGAAAAACATTCAGTACTTC.

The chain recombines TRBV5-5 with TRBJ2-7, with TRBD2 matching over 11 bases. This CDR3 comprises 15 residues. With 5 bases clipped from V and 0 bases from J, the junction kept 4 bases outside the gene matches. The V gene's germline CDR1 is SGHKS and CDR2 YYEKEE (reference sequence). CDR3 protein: CASRPSGGSSYEQYF. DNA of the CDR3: TGTGCCAGCAGACCTAGCGGGGGGAGCTCCTACGAGCAGTACTTC.

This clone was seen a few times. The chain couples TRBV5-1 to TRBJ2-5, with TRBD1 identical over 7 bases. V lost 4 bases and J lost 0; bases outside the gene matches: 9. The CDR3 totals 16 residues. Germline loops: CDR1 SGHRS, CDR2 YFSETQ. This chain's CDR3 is CASSPGTAVYQETQYF. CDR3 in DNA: TGCGCCAGCAGCCCCGGGACAGCAGTATACCAAGAGACCCAGTACTTC.

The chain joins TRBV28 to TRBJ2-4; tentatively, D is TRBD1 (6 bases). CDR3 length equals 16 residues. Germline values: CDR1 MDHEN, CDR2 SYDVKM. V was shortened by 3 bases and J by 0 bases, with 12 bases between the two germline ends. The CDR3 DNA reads TGTGCCAGCAGTTTCGGGACATATCTAGCCAAAAACATTCAGTACTTC. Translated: CASSFGTYLAKNIQYF. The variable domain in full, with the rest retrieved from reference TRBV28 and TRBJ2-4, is DVKVTQSSRYLVKRTGEKVFLECVQDMDHENMFWYRQDPGLGLRLIYFSYDVKMKEKGDIPEGYSVSREKKERFSLILESASTNQTSMYLCASSFGTYLAKNIQYFGAGTRLSVL.

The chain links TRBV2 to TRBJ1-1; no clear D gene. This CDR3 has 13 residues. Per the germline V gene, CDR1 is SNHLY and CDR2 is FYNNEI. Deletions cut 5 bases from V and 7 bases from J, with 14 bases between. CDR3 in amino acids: CASSRLMQVEAFF. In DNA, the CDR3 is TGTGCCAGCAGTCGCCTGATGCAGGTTGAAGCTTTCTTT.

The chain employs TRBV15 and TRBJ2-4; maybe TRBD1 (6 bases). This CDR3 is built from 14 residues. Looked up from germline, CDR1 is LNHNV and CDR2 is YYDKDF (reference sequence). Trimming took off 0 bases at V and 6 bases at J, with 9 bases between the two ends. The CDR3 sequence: CATSRDRGLNIQYF. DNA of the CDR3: TGTGCCACCAGCAGAGACAGGGGTTTAAACATTCAGTACTTC.

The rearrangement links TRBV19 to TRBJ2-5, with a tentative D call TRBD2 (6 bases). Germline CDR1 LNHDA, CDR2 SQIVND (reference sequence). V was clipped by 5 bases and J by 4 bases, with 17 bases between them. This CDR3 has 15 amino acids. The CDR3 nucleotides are TGTGCCAGTAGTTCGGGGGACGCATCTGGAGAGACCCAGTACTTC. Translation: CASSSGDASGETQYF.

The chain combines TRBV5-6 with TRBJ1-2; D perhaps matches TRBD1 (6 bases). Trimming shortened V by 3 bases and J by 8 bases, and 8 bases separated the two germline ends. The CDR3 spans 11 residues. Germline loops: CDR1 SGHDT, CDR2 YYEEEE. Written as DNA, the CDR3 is TGTGCCAGCAGCTCCACAGGGGGCTACACCTTC. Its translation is CASSSTGGYTF. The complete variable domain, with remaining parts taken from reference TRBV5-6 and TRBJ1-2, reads DAGVTQSPTHLIKTRGQQVTLRCSPKSGHDTVSWYQQALGQGPQFIFQYYEEEERQRGNFPDRFSGHQFPNYSSELNVNALLLGDSALYLCASSSTGGYTFGSGTRLTVV.

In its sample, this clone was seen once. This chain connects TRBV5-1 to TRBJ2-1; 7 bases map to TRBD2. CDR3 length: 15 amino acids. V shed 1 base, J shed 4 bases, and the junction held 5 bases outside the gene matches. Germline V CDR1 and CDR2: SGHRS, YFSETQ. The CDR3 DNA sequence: TGCGCCAGCAGCTTGCCGGGACTAACGTACAATGAGCAGTTCTTC. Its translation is CASSLPGLTYNEQFF.

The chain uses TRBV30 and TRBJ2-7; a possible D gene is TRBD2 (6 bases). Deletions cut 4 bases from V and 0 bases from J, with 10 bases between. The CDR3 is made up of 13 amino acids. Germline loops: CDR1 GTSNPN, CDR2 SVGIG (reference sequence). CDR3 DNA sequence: TGTGCCTGGACCCCCGGGAGCTCCTACGAGCAGTACTTC. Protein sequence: CAWTPGSSYEQYF.

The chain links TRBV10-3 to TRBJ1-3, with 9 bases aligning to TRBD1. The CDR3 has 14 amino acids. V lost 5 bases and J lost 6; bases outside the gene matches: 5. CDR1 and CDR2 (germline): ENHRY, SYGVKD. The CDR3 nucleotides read TGTGCCATCAGTCCGGGACAGGGTGTAAACACCATATATTTT. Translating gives CAISPGQGVNTIYF.

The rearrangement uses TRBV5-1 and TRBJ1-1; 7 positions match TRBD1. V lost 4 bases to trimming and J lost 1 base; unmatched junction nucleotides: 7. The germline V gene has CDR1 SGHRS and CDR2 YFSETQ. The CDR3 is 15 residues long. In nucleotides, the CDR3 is TGCGCCAGCAGCGCGGCAGGGGGTTGGAACACTGAAGCTTTCTTT. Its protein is CASSAAGGWNTEAFF.

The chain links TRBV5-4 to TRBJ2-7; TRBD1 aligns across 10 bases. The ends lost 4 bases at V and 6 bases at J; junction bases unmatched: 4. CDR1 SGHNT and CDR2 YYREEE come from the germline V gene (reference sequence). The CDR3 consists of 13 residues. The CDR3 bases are TGTGCCAGCAGCACCGGGACAGGGGTCGAGCAGTACTTC. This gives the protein CASSTGTGVEQYF.

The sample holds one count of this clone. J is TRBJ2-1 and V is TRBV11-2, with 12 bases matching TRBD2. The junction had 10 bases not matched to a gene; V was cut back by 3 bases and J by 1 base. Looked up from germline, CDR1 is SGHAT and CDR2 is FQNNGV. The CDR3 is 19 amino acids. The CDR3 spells CASSFPTLAGGTSYNEQFF. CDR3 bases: TGTGCCAGCAGCTTCCCTACACTAGCGGGGGGTACATCCTACAATGAGCAGTTCTTC.

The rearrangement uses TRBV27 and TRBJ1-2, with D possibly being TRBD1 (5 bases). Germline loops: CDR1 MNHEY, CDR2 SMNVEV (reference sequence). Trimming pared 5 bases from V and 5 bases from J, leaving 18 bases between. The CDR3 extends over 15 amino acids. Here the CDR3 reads CASSPPGTARYGYTF. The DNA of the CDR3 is TGTGCCAGCAGTCCCCCCGGGACTGCAAGGTATGGCTACACCTTC.

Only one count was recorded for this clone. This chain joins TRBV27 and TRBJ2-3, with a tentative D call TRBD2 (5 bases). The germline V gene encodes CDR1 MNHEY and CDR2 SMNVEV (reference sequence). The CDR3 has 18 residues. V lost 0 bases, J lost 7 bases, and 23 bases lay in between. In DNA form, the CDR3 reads TGTGCCAGCAGTTTATCCGGCAGTTGGCGGGTCAGCCGATATACGCAGTATTTT. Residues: CASSLSGSWRVSRYTQYF.

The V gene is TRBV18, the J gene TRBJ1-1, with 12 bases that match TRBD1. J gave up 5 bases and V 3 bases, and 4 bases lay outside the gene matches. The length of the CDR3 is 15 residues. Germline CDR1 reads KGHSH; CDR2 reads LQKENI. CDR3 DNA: TGTGCCAGCTCACCGGGGACAGGGGGCTTTACTGAAGCTTTCTTT. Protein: CASSPGTGGFTEAFF.